The 7 T cell receptor beta chains given below trace back to one sample, sequenced in a study of blood T cell repertoires in COVID-19. Profiled with immunoSEQ multiplex PCR; TCRdb holds only in-frame clones, not every one. Seen here are roughly 77,000 clones, 80% observed once, and the top ten hold around 4.7%. Sequencing was done on a sample of peripheral blood. The receptor source for this set is a woman between 65 and 79 years old with acute or convalescent COVID-19.

V usage is TRBV11-3 and J usage is TRBJ1-3; maybe TRBD1 (6 bases). The CDR3 totals 20 residues. The V gene's germline CDR1 is SGHNT and CDR2 YENEEA. The germline V and J ends were trimmed by 4 bases and 0 bases, with 25 bases remaining between them. CDR3 sequence: CASSSGRGRQVSHSGNTIYF. CDR3 in DNA: TGTGCCAGCAGCTCGGGTAGGGGACGACAGGTGTCGCACTCTGGAAACACCATATATTTT.

This clone was seen once. The genes are TRBV9 and TRBJ1-1, with a tentative D call TRBD1 (5 bases). Looked up from germline, CDR1 is SGDLS and CDR2 is YYNGEE. Trimming took 0 bases from V and 1 from J, leaving 7 bases between them. CDR3 length: 14 residues. CDR3: CASSVAQGNTEAFF. The CDR3 bases are TGTGCCAGCAGCGTAGCCCAGGGGAACACTGAAGCTTTCTTT.

V gene TRBV6-5 combines with J gene TRBJ1-1; the D gene is possibly TRBD1 (6 bases). The V gene lost 0 bases and the J gene lost 1 base, with 9 bases spanning the gap. The CDR3 covers 15 residues. CDR1 is MNHEY, CDR2 SVGAGI, per germline. The CDR3 is CASSYSTTGNTEAFF. The DNA of the CDR3 is TGTGCCAGCAGTTACTCCACGACAGGGAACACTGAAGCTTTCTTT.

The chain employs TRBV7-2 and TRBJ2-2; 9 bases are a match to TRBD1. V lost 5 bases to trimming and J lost 5 bases; unmatched junction nucleotides: 9. The CDR3 loop spans 16 amino acids. The germline CDR1 and CDR2 sequences are SGHTA and FQGNSA. For the CDR3, the DNA is TGTGCCAGCAGCCGTTGGGCGACAGGGGGAACCGGGGAGCTGTTTTTT. Its translation is CASSRWATGGTGELFF.

The chain couples TRBV11-1 to TRBJ2-3, with 7 bases aligning to TRBD2. CDR1 and CDR2 (germline): SGHAT, FQDESV (reference sequence). After removal of 5 bases from V and 1 base from J, the junction contained 3 bases not matched to a gene. This CDR3 has 14 residues. DNA for the CDR3: TGTGCCAGCAGCCGGACTAGGGGCACAGATACGCAGTATTTT. Translated: CASSRTRGTDTQYF.

The J gene is TRBJ2-1, the V gene TRBV7-3; D is ambiguous. This CDR3 contains 13 residues. Germline CDR1 reads SGHTA; CDR2 reads FQGTGA. V shed 6 bases and J shed 7 bases, with 13 bases lying between them. CDR3 residues: CASRRRGENEQFF. The CDR3 DNA is TGTGCCAGCAGGAGAAGAGGAGAGAATGAGCAGTTCTTC. Looking up the rest from reference TRBV7-3 and TRBJ2-1 gives the full variable domain: GAGVSQTPSNKVTEKGKYVELRCDPISGHTALYWYRQSLGQGPEFLIYFQGTGAADDSGLPNDRFFAVRPEGSVSTLKIQRTERGDSAVYLCASRRRGENEQFFGPGTRLTVL.

This clone was observed once. This chain connects TRBV24-1 to TRBJ1-3; 10 positions match TRBD1. The V segment lost 11 bases and the J segment 0 bases; nucleotides outside the gene matches: 6. Germline-derived CDR1 and CDR2 are KGHDR and SFDVKD. This CDR3 region has 15 residues. The CDR3 DNA sequence: TGTGCCAGACCGGGACAGGGGATCTCTGGAAACACCATATATTTT. Amino acids: CARPGQGISGNTIYF.